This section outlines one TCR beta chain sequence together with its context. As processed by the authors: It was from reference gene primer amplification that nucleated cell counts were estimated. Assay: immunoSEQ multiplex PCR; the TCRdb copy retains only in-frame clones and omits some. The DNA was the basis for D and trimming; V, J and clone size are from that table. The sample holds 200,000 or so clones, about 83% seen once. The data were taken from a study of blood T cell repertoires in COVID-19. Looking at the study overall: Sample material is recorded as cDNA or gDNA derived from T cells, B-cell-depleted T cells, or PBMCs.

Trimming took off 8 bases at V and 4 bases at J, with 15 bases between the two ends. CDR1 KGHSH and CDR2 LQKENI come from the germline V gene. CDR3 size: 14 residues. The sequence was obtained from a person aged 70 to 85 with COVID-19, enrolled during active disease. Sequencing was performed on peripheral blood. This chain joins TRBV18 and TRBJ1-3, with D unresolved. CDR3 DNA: TGTGCCAGCACCCAAGGCCAGGCGGGAAACACCATATATTTT. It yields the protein CASTQGQAGNTIYF.